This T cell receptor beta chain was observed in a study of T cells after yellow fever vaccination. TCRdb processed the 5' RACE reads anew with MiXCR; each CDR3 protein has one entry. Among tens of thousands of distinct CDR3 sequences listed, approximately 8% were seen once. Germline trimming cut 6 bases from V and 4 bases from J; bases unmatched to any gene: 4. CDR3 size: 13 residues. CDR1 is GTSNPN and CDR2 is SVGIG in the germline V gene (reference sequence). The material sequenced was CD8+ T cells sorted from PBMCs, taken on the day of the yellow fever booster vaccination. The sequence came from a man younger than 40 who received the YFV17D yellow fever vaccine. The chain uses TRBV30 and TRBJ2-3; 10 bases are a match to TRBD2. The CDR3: CACASGSADTQYF. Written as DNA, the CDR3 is TGTGCCTGTGCTAGCGGGAGCGCAGATACGCAGTATTTT.